The subject of this entry is one TCR beta chain. The source of the sample is a study of blood T cell repertoires in COVID-19. For the study at large: PBMCs, B-cell-depleted T cells, or T cells provided the cDNA or gDNA that made up the material.

Original handling: Estimated nucleated cell counts came from reference gene primer amplification. Profiling relied on immunoSEQ multiplex PCR, and the TCRdb table lists in-frame clones only, not all of them. Clone size and the V and J calls come from that table; the DNA yielded D and trimming. The table records roughly 120,000 clones, roughly nine tenths of them present only once. This CDR3 comprises 15 residues. V was cut by 6 bases and J by 3 bases, with 17 bases left in between. Germline values: CDR1 MDHEN, CDR2 SYDVKM. This receptor was obtained from a human donor with active COVID-19. The donor label of this sample is uncertain. The chain carries TRBV28 and TRBJ2-5, with a possible D match to TRBD2 (7 bases). Source material: peripheral blood. CDR3 protein: CASSRPLGGEETQYF. The DNA of the CDR3 is TGTGCCAGCAGCCGACCGTTAGGGGGGGAAGAGACCCAGTACTTC.